This TCR beta chain was documented in a study of cytomegalovirus exposure and HLA in healthy donors. Study background: The approximately 110 validation repertoires and the approximately 640 first-cohort repertoires shared a platform, a later analysis reported. Overall study results and limits: Specificity for CMV antigens was confirmed in vitro for three of the CMV-associated chains. Rare sequences made up most TCRs, while some public TCRs were found in many donors.

The V gene end was trimmed by 5 bases and the J gene end by 4 bases; junction bases not matched to a gene: 3. The CDR3 has 13 residues. CDR1 is LNHDA, CDR2 SQIVND, per germline (reference sequence). Here immunoSEQ multiplex PCR was the method, and the copy in TCRdb shows in-frame clones only, minus some. The sample shows roughly 90,000 clones, approximately 81% of them seen only once. Separate from the roughly 610-subject first cohort, the approximately 120-subject validation cohort was the one that the donors belonged to. As for this clone: Its antigen is as yet unknown.

The sequencing sample was made of PBMCs. The genes are TRBV19 and TRBJ1-2; 8 nucleotides match TRBD1. The sequence came from a man aged 18 to 35 in good health and CMV-seropositive. This chain's CDR3 is CASSFGQGYGYTF. CDR3 in DNA: TGTGCCAGTAGTTTTGGACAGGGCTATGGCTACACCTTC.